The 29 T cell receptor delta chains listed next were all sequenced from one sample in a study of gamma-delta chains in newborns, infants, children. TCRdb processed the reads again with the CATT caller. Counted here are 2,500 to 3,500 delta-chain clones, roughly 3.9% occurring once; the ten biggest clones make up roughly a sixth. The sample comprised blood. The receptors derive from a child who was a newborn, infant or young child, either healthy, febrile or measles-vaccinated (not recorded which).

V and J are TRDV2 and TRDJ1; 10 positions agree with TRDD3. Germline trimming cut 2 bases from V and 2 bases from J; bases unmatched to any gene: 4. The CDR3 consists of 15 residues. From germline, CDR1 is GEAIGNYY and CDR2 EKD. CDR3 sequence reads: CACDKVLGDTDKLIF. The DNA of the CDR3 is TGTGCCTGTGACAAAGTACTGGGGGATACCGATAAACTCATCTTT.

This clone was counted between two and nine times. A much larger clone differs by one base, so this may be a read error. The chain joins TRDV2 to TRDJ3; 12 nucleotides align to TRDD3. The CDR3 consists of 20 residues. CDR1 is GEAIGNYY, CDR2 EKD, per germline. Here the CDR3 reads CACDTLTGGYSSWDTRQVFF. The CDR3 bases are TGTGCCTGTGACACCCTTACTGGGGGATACAGCTCCTGGGACACCCGACAGGTGTTTTTC.

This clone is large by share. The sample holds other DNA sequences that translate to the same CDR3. The chain's CDR3 is CACDLLGDSSWDTRQMFF. The CDR3 region has the DNA TGTGCCTGTGACCTACTGGGGGACAGCTCCTGGGACACCCGACAGATGTTTTTC. V and J are TRDV2 and TRDJ3; 9 nucleotides align to TRDD3. This CDR3 has 18 amino acids. The germline CDR1 and CDR2 sequences are GEAIGNYY and EKD. V was pared by 3 bases and J by 0 bases, with 5 bases of the junction left unmatched.

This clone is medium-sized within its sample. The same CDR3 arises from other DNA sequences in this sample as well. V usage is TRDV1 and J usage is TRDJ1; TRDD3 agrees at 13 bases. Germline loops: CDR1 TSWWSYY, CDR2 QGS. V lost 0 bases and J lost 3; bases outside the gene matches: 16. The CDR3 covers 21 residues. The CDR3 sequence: CALGELKPYWGIRRSADKLIF. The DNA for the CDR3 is TGTGCTCTTGGGGAACTTAAACCGTACTGGGGGATACGGAGGTCGGCCGATAAACTCATCTTT.

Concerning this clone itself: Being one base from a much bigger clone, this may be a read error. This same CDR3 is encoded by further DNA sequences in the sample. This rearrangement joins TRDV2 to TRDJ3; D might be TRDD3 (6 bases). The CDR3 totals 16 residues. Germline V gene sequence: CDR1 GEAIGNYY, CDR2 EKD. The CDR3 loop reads CACDAVLLGDTRQMFF. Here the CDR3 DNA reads TGTGCCTGTGATGCGGTACTTCTAGGGGATACCCGACAGATGTTTTTC.

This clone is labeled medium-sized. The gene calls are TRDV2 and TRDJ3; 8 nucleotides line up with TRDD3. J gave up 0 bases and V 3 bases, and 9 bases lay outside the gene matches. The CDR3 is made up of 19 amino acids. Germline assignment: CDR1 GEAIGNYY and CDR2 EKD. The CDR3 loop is CACDATGGSISWDTRQMFF. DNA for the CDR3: TGTGCCTGTGACGCTACTGGGGGTTCGATCTCCTGGGACACCCGACAGATGTTTTTC.

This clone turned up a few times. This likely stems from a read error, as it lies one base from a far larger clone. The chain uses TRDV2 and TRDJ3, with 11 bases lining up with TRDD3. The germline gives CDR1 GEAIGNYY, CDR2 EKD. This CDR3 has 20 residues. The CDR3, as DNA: TGTGCCCGTGACACCATGGTACTGGGGGATAGCTCCTGGGACACCCGACAGATGTTTTTC. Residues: CARDTMVLGDSSWDTRQMFF.

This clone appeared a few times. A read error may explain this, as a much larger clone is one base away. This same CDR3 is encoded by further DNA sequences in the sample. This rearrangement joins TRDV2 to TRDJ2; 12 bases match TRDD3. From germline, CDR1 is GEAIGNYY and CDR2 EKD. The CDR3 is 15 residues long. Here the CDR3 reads CACDAILGDTAQLFF. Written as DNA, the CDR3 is TGTGCCTGTGACGCCATACTGGGGGATACAGCACAGCTCTTCTTT.

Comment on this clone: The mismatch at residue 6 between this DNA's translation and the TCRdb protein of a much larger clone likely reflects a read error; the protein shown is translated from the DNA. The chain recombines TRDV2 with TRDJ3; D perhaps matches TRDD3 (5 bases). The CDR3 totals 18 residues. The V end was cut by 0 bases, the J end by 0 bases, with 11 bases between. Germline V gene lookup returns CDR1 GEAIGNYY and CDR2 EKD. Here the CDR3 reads CACDTEGFGSWDTRQMFF. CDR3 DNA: TGTGCCTGTGACACCGAGGGATTTGGCTCCTGGGACACCCGACAGATGTTTTTC.

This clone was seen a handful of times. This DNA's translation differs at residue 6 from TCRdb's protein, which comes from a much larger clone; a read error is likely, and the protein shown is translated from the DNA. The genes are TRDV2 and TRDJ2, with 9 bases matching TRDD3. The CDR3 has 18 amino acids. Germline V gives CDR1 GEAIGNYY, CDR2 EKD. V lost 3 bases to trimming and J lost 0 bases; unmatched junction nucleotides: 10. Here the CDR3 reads CACDPFTGGEALTAQLFF. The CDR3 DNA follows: TGTGCCTGTGACCCCTTTACTGGGGGAGAAGCTTTGACAGCACAACTCTTCTTT.

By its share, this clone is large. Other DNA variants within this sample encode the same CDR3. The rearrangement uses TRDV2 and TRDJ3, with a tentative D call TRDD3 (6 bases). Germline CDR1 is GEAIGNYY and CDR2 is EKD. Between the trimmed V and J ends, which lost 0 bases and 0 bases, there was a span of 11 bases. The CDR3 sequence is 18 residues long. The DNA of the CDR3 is TGTGCCTGTGACACCGGGGATTCTCGCTCCTGGGACACCCGACAGATGTTTTTC. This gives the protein CACDTGDSRSWDTRQMFF.

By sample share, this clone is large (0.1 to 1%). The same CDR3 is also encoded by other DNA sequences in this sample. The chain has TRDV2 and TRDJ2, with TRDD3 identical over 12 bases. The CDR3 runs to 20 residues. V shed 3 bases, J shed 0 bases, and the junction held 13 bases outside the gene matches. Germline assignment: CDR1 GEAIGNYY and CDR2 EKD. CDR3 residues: CACDPLTGGYSAALTAQLFF. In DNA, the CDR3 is TGTGCCTGTGACCCCCTTACTGGGGGATACTCGGCCGCTTTGACAGCACAACTCTTCTTT.

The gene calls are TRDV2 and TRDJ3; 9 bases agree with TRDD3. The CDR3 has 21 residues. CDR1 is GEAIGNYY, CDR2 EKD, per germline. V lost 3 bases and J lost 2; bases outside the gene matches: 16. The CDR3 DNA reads TGTGCCTGTGACTCGGTATGGAGTACTAGGGGATACGCCTGGGACACCCGACAGATGTTTTTC. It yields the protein CACDSVWSTRGYAWDTRQMFF.

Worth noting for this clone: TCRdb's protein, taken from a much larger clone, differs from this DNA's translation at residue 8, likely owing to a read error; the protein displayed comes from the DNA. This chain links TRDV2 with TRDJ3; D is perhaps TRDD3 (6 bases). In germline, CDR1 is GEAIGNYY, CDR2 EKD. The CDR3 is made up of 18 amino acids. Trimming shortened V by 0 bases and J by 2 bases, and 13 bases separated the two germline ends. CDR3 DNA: TGTGCCTGTGACACCGTACTGAGGGATACCTGGGACACCCGACAGATGTTTTTC. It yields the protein CACDTVLRDTWDTRQMFF.

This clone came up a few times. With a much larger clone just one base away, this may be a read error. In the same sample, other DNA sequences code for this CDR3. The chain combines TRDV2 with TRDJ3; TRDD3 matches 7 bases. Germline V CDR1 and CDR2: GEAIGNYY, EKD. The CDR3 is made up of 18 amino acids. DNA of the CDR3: TGTGCCTGTGACATCTTGGGGGAGAGCTCCTGGGACACCCGACAGATGTTCTTC. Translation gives CACDILGESSWDTRQMFF.

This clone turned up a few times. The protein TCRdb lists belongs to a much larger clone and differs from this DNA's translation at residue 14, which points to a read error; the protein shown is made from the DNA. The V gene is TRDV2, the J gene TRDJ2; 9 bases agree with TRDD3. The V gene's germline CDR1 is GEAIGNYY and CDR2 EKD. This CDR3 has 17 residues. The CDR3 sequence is CACDTLGDRGMTARLFF. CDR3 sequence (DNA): TGTGCCTGTGACACCCTGGGGGATCGGGGAATGACAGCACGACTCTTCTTT.

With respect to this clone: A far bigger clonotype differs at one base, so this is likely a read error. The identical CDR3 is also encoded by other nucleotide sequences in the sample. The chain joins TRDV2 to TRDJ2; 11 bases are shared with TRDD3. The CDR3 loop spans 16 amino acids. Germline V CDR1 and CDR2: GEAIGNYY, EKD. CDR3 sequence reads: CACDTGGYALTAQLFF. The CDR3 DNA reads TGTGCCTGTGACACTGGGGGATACGCTTTGACGGCACAACTCTTCTTT.

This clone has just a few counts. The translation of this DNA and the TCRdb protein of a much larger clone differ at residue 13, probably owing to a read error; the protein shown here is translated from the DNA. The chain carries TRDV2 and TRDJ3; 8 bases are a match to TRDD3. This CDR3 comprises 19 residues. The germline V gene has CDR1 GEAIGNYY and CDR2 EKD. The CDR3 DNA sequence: TGTGCCTGTGACACCCTACTGGGGGTTAGCTCCTGGGGCACCCGACAGATGTTTTTC. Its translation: CACDTLLGVSSWGTRQMFF.

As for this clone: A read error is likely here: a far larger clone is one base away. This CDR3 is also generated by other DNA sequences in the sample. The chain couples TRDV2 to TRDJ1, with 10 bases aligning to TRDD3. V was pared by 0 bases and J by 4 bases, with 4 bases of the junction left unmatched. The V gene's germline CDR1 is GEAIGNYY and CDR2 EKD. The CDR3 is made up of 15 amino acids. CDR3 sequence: CACDTVGDTGDKLIF. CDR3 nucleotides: TGTGCCTGTGACACCGTGGGGGATACTGGCGATAAACTCATCTTT.

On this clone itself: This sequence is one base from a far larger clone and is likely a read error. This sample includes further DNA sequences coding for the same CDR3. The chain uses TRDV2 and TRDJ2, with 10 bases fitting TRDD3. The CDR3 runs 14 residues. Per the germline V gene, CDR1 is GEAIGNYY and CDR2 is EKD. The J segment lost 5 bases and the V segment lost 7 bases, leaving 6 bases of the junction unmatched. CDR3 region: CACDVLGDTAQLFF. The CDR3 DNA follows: TGTGCCTGCGACGTACTGGGGGATACAGCACAACTCTTCTTT.

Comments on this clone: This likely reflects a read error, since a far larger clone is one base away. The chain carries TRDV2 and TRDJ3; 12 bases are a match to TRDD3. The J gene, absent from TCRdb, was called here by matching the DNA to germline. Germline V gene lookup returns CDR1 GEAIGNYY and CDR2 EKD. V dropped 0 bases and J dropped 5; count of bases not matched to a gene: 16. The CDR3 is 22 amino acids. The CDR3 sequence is CACDTTGTGGYLGSRDTRQMFF. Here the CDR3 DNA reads TGTGCCTGTGACACCACCGGTACTGGGGGATACCTCGGGTCCCGGGACACCCGACAGATGTTTTTC.

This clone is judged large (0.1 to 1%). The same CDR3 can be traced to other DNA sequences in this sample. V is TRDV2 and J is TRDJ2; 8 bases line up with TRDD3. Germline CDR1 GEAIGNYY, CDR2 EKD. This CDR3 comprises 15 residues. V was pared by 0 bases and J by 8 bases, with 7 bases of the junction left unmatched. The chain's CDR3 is CACDTVGDLSAQLFF. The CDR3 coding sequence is TGTGCCTGTGACACCGTGGGGGATCTGTCGGCACAACTCTTCTTT.

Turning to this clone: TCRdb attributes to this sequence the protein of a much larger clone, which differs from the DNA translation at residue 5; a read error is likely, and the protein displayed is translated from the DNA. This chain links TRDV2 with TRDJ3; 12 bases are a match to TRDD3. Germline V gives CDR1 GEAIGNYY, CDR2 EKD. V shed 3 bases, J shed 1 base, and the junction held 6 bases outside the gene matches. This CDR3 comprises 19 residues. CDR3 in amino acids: CACDSVLGDTSWDTRQMFF. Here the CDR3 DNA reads TGTGCCTGTGACTCCGTACTGGGGGATACTTCCTGGGACACCCGACAGATGTTTTTC.

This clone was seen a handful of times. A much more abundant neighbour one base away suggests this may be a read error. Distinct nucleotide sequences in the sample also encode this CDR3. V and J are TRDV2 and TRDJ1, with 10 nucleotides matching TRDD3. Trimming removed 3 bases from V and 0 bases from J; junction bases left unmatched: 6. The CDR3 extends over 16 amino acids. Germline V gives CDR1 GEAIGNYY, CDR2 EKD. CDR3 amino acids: CACDPLLGDDTDKLIF. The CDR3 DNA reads TGTGCCTGTGACCCCCTACTGGGGGATGACACCGATAAACTCATCTTT.

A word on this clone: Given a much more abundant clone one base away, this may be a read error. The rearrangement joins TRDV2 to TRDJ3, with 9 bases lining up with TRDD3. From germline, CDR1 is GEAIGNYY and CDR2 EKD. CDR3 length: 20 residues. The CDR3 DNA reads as TGTGCCTGTGGCACCTGGGGATACGCGGACAGCTCCTGGGACACCCGACAGATGTTTTTC. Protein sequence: CACGTWGYADSSWDTRQMFF.

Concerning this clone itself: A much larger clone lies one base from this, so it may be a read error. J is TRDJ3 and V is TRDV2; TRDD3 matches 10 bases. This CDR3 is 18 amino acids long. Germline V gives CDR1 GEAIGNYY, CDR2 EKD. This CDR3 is CACDTGDTRSWNTRQMFF. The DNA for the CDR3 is TGTGCCTGTGACACGGGGGATACGCGCTCCTGGAACACCCGACAGATGTTTTTC.

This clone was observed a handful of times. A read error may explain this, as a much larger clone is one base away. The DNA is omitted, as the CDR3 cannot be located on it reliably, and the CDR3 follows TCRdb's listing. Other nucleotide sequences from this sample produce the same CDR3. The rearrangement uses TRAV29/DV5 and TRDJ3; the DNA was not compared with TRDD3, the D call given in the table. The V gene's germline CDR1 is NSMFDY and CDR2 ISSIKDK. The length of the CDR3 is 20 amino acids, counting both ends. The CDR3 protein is CSVLLCSKRADTWDTRQMFF.

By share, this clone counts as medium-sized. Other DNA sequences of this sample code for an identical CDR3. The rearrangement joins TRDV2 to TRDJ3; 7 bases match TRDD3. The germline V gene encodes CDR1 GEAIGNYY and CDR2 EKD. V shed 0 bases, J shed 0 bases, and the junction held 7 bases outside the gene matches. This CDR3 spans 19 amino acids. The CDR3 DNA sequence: TGTGCCTGTGACACCGCCTGGGGGCCTAGCTCCTGGGACACCCGACAGATGTTTTTC. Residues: CACDTAWGPSSWDTRQMFF.

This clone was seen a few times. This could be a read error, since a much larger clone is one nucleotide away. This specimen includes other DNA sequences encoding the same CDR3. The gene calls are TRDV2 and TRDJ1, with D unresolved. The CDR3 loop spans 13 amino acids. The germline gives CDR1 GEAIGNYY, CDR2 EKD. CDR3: CACERLYTDKLIF. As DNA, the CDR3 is TGTGCCTGTGAGCGGTTATACACCGATAAACTCATATTT.